The entry that follows covers one TCR beta chain sequence. The sample is drawn from a study of blood T cell repertoires in COVID-19. Study in general: PBMCs, B-cell-depleted T cells, or T cells were the source of the cDNA or gDNA that made up the material.

With 8 bases clipped from V and 0 bases from J, the junction kept 6 bases outside the gene matches. Germline CDR1 SGHRS, CDR2 YFSETQ. CDR3 length: 14 residues. In the authors' methods: Nucleated cell number was recorded as an estimate derived from reference gene primer amplification. Clones were read by immunoSEQ multiplex PCR, and TCRdb kept only the in-frame ones, dropping some. V and J calls and clone size are those listed in that table; D and trimming were worked out from the DNA. Among over 250,000 clones listed, more than 75% were seen once. The receptor was isolated from a man in his forties who had recovered from COVID-19. The V and J genes are TRBV5-1 and TRBJ2-7; 9 bases agree with TRBD2. The specimen was peripheral blood. The CDR3 region has the DNA TGCGCCAGTAATCTAGCGGGATCCTCCTACGAGCAGTACTTC. This encodes CASNLAGSSYEQYF.